The 30 T cell receptor beta chains below were found in one sample sequenced in a study of kidney transplant recipient with SARS-CoV-2 infection (dated by TCRdb to the early 2020s). The listed sequencing device is Illumina MiSeq. TCRdb trimmed the raw reads at Q25, called clones with MiXCR and kept productive beta chains. A single entry per CDR3 protein holds the most common genes and DNA from its merged rows. A total of 250,000 or so distinct CDR3 sequences appear in this sample, about 30% of them only once. The ten largest clones represent less than 8.5% of the sample. This specimen's time point label, interpreted: pre-pandemic baseline sample and day 111 after first positive SARS-CoV-2 test. Sequencing was performed on a blood sample, taken at baseline and on roughly day 120 from a kidney transplant recipient. The receptors were sampled from a male patient aged 25-45 years who had COVID-19 and was a kidney transplant recipient. Post transplant, some T cells may arise from the graft donor.

This clonotype has ten or more counts. This chain links TRBV24-1 with TRBJ1-2; D is undetermined. The CDR3 is made up of 17 amino acids. The V and J ends lost 6 bases and 4 bases respectively, with 23 bases between them. Germline values: CDR1 KGHDR, CDR2 SFDVKD. The CDR3 DNA reads TGTGCCACCAGTAGAATCTTTAGTACCAGAAAGACCTATGGCTACACCTTC. It encodes CATSRIFSTRKTYGYTF.

At least ten counts were recorded for this clonotype. The V call is TRBV3-1, the J call TRBJ2-2; D uncertain. Deletions cut 5 bases from V and 5 bases from J, with 24 bases between. This CDR3 contains 18 residues. Germline CDR1 LGHDT, CDR2 YNNKEL (reference sequence). CDR3 in DNA: TGTGCCAGCAGCACAGCGAGTCCCATTTCAGGCTTGACCGGGGAGCTGTTTTTT. It specifies CASSTASPISGLTGELFF.

This clonotype was seen ten or more times. The rearrangement joins TRBV27 to TRBJ1-5; TRBD1 matches 10 bases. The CDR3 spans 15 residues. From germline, CDR1 is MNHEY and CDR2 SMNVEV (reference sequence). J lost 6 bases, V lost 5 bases, and 7 bases had no gene match. CDR3 region: CASSRGQGVFQPQHF. The CDR3 DNA reads as TGTGCCAGCAGTCGAGGACAGGGGGTTTTTCAGCCCCAGCATTTT.

Note on this clonotype: One base away lies a much larger clone, so this may be a sequencing read error. The chain links TRBV7-2 to TRBJ2-7; 11 nucleotides match TRBD2. This CDR3 region has 15 residues. CDR1 is SGHTA and CDR2 is FQGNSA in the germline V gene. The chain's CDR3 is CASSLNLAGGYERYF. CDR3 nucleotide sequence: TGTGCCAGCAGCTTAAACCTAGCGGGAGGCTACGAGCGGTACTTC.

About this clonotype: Its ends do not fully match the called genes, so a read error is possible. V usage is TRBV28 and J usage is TRBJ1-4, with a weak D call TRBD1 (5 bases). The germline gives CDR1 MDHEN, CDR2 SYDVKM. The CDR3 runs to 15 residues. CDR3 coding DNA: TGTGCCAGCAGTTTAGACAGTGCAACTAATGAAAAACTGGTTTTT. It is translated as CASSLDSATNEKLVF.

In this sample, this clonotype turned up many times. CDR3 sequence: CASSLQQGPYEQYF. For the CDR3, the DNA is TGTGCCAGCAGCTTACAACAGGGTCCATACGAGCAGTACTTC. The chain has TRBV7-3 and TRBJ2-7; the D gene is possibly TRBD1 (6 bases). From germline, CDR1 is SGHTA and CDR2 FQGTGA. The CDR3 runs 14 residues. Trimming pared 2 bases from V and 4 bases from J, leaving 12 bases between.

The chain couples TRBV30 to TRBJ2-1; a weak D match, TRBD2 (5 bases). This CDR3 comprises 11 residues. V lost 8 bases to trimming and J lost 4 bases, with 9 bases between them. The germline gives CDR1 GTSNPN, CDR2 SVGIG (reference sequence). CDR3 coding DNA: TGTGCCCGGGATTCGTACAATGAGCAGTTCTTC. Protein sequence: CARDSYNEQFF.

This clonotype has more than one count but fewer than ten. The V gene is TRBV6-5, the J gene TRBJ2-1, with 13 bases lining up with TRBD2. The CDR3 is 18 amino acids. Germline loops: CDR1 MNHEY, CDR2 SVGAGI. The junction had 18 bases not matched to a gene; V was cut back by 8 bases and J by 8 bases. The CDR3 sequence is CASYTQIGLAGVRYEQFF. The CDR3 DNA is TGTGCCAGCTATACACAGATCGGACTAGCGGGAGTACGGTATGAGCAGTTCTTC.

This clonotype was counted at least ten times. This rearrangement joins TRBV28 to TRBJ1-2, with D tentatively TRBD1 (6 bases). CDR1 and CDR2 (germline): MDHEN, SYDVKM. Trimming stripped 6 bases from V and 3 bases from J, with 17 bases between. The length of the CDR3 is 15 residues. DNA of the CDR3: TGTGCCAGCAGGGGGGCCGGGACCGCAGACTATGGCTACACCTTC. Translating it yields CASRGAGTADYGYTF.

Concerning this clonotype: A single base separates this from a much larger clone, so it may be a read error. J is TRBJ2-7 and V is TRBV6-5; 7 bases map to TRBD2. This CDR3 has 13 amino acids. CDR1 MNHEY and CDR2 SVGAGI come from the germline V gene. V was pared by 11 bases and J by 6 bases, with 13 bases of the junction left unmatched. The DNA for the CDR3 is TGTGCCGGTAGACAAGAGCCTAGCGGCGAGCAGTACTTC. Translating it yields CAGRQEPSGEQYF.

The chain is built from TRBV21-1 and TRBJ1-5. TRBV21-1 is noted as a pseudogene. CDR3 length: 17 residues. CDR3 nucleotides: TGTGCCAGCAGGGCGTGTCTAGCTACATTGGCATCATCAGCCCAGCATTTT. Its protein is CASRACLATLASSAQHF.

A word on this clonotype: Since no conserved phenylalanine or tryptophan closes the CDR3, a read error is the likely cause. The chain employs TRBV5-1 and TRBJ1-5; D might be TRBD1 (5 bases). Germline CDR1 SGHRS, CDR2 YFSETQ. The V end lost 1 base, the J end lost 5 bases, and 16 bases lay between the germline ends. The CDR3 covers 16 residues. In DNA form, the CDR3 reads TGCGCCAGCAGCTTGACGGGTAGGTCGGGGGATCAGCCCCAGCATCTG. It codes for CASSLTGRSGDQPQHL.

This clonotype was observed at least ten times. The V gene is TRBV5-1, the J gene TRBJ2-3, with D perhaps matching TRBD1 or TRBD2 (5 bases each). The CDR3 is 17 residues long. Trimming took 3 bases from V and 4 from J, leaving 21 bases between them. Looked up from germline, CDR1 is SGHRS and CDR2 is YFSETQ. The CDR3, as DNA: TGCGCCAGCAGCTGGTTGAGGAGAGGGGCGTCTCCAGATACGCAGTATTTT. Protein: CASSWLRRGASPDTQYF. The variable domain in full, with the rest retrieved from reference TRBV5-1 and TRBJ2-3, is KAGVTQTPRYLIKTRGQQVTLSCSPISGHRSVSWYQQTPGQGLQFLFEYFSETQRNKGNFPGRFSGRQFSNSRSEMNVSTLELGDSALYLCASSWLRRGASPDTQYFGPGTRLTVL.

This clonotype was detected many times. CDR3 sequence (DNA): TGTGCCAGCAGAAGTTCGGGGGCGGACGCTAACTATGGCTACACCTTC. The encoded protein is CASRSSGADANYGYTF. The chain joins TRBV7-8 to TRBJ1-2; D may be TRBD1 (6 bases). There are 16 residues in the CDR3. Germline lookup yields CDR1 SGHVS and CDR2 FQNEAQ. V was cut by 6 bases and J by 0 bases, with 17 bases left in between.

This clonotype was seen a single time. A much larger clone lies one base from this, so it may be a read error. The genes are TRBV29-1 and TRBJ2-4; TRBD2 might be the D (5 bases). Near its end, the DNA agrees better with TRBJ2-7, so the J call may be wrong. The germline gives CDR1 SQVTM, CDR2 ANQGSEA. The CDR3 has 12 amino acids. CDR3 bases: TGCAGCGTGAGGGCCTCCTCCGGCGAGCAGTACTTC. Its translation: CSVRASSGEQYF.

There are many counts of this clonotype. The CDR3 loop is CASSARCTSRKTYGYTF. CDR3 nucleotides: TGCGCCAGCAGTGCACGATGCACTTCTAGAAAGACCTATGGCTACACCTTC. The V and J genes are TRBV10-2 and TRBJ1-2; D unclear. V lost 4 bases and J lost 4, with 22 bases in between. This CDR3 spans 17 amino acids. The V gene's germline CDR1 is WSHSY and CDR2 SAAADI.

This clonotype was recorded at least ten times. The chain recombines TRBV30 with TRBJ1-3, with D maybe TRBD1 (6 bases). Trimming left V 0 bases short and J 4 bases short, with 10 bases between. This CDR3 spans 14 amino acids. In germline, CDR1 is GTSNPN, CDR2 SVGIG (reference sequence). The CDR3 loop is CAWSVPRGGNTIYF. The CDR3 coding sequence is TGTGCCTGGAGTGTCCCCAGGGGAGGAAACACCATATATTTT.

This chain links TRBV5-5 with TRBJ1-2; no reliable D call. V was shortened by 5 bases and J by 4 bases, with 21 bases between the two germline ends. In germline, CDR1 is SGHKS, CDR2 YYEKEE (reference sequence). The CDR3 runs to 16 residues. Here the CDR3 DNA reads TGTGCCAGCAGGATTATTGTCTCGCGAAAGACCTATGGCTACACCTTC. Translated, it gives CASRIIVSRKTYGYTF. Variable domain in full (rest from reference TRBV5-5 and TRBJ1-2): DAGVTQSPTHLIKTRGQQVTLRCSPISGHKSVSWYQQVLGQGPQFIFQYYEKEERGRGNFPDRFSARQFPNYSSELNVNALLLGDSALYLCASRIIVSRKTYGYTFGSGTRLTVV.

This clonotype was observed at least ten times. The genes are TRBV28 and TRBJ1-2; D unresolved. The CDR3 is 11 amino acids. Trimming took off 5 bases at V and 5 bases at J, with 6 bases between the two ends. Germline CDR1 and CDR2: MDHEN and SYDVKM. The CDR3 is CASSEGYGYTF. CDR3 bases: TGTGCCAGCAGTGAGGGTTATGGCTACACCTTC.

To note about this clonotype: This may arise from a read error, as a much more abundant clone is one base away. The V call is TRBV2, the J call TRBJ1-2; 10 bases line up with TRBD1. The CDR3 sequence is 14 residues long. The ends lost 8 bases at V and 6 bases at J; junction bases unmatched: 9. CDR1 and CDR2 (germline): SNHLY, FYNNEI. DNA for the CDR3: TGTGCCAGCGACGACAGGGGGCATCGGAATGGCTACACCTTC. This translates into CASDDRGHRNGYTF.

The chain joins TRBV6-5 to TRBJ2-2; 10 nucleotides line up with TRBD2. CDR1 and CDR2 (germline): MNHEY, SVGAGI. The J segment lost 4 bases and the V segment lost 0 bases, leaving 14 bases of the junction unmatched. The CDR3 spans 20 residues. The CDR3 DNA follows: TGTGCCAGCAGTTACTCACCTACATCCAGCGGGAGGGCCGCCACCGGGGAGCTGTTTTTT. It codes for CASSYSPTSSGRAATGELFF.

Notes on this clonotype: At one boundary the junction diverges from the germline segment, which might be a read error. V gene TRBV11-2 combines with J gene TRBJ1-4, with TRBD1 as a possible D gene (6 bases). The V gene's germline CDR1 is SGHAT and CDR2 FQNNGV. The CDR3 is made up of 16 amino acids. Here the CDR3 reads CASSATVRGGGEKLFF. The CDR3 DNA reads TGTGCCAGCAGCGCCACCGTGAGGGGGGGGGGTGAAAAACTTTTTTTT.

This clonotype occurred many times. The J gene is TRBJ2-4, the V gene TRBV20-1, with TRBD2 matching over 11 bases. Matching the DNA end better, TRBJ2-7 makes the J call doubtful. This CDR3 region has 13 residues. Germline V gene data show CDR1 as DFQATT and CDR2 as SNEGSKA (reference sequence). For the CDR3, the DNA is TGCAGTGCTAGGGGTGGACTAGCGGGCGAGCAGTACGTC. Translation gives CSARGGLAGEQYV.

A note on this clonotype: A much larger clone sits a single nucleotide away, making a read error possible. The chain recombines TRBV28 with TRBJ2-5; D possibly corresponds to TRBD1 (6 bases). V was clipped by 5 bases and J by 7 bases, with 20 bases between them. The germline gives CDR1 MDHEN, CDR2 SYDVKM. The CDR3 has 15 residues. CDR3 nucleotides: TGTGCCAGCAGTAGCGCAGGGGAAGGGGAAGGGACCCAGTACTTC. Translation: CASSSAGEGEGTQYF. The whole variable domain, remainder taken from reference TRBV28 and TRBJ2-5, is DVKVTQSSRYLVKRTGEKVFLECVQDMDHENMFWYRQDPGLGLRLIYFSYDVKMKEKGDIPEGYSVSREKKERFSLILESASTNQTSMYLCASSSAGEGEGTQYFGPGTRLLVL.

This clonotype was counted at least ten times. The gene calls are TRBV6-5 and TRBJ2-7; D remains ambiguous. Germline V lookup: CDR1 MNHEY, CDR2 SVGAGI. This CDR3 contains 12 residues. Trimming stripped 8 bases from V and 0 bases from J, with 8 bases between. CDR3 DNA: TGTGCCAGCCGAGCTAGCTCCTACGAGCAGTACTTC. As protein: CASRASSYEQYF.

This clonotype was seen at least ten times. The chain couples TRBV9 to TRBJ2-7, with D uncertain. V lost 2 bases and J 5 bases, leaving 11 bases between the germline ends. This CDR3 is 13 amino acids long. Germline V gives CDR1 SGDLS, CDR2 YYNGEE. CDR3 residues: CASSVQVGDEQYF. DNA for the CDR3: TGTGCCAGCAGCGTCCAAGTGGGCGACGAGCAGTACTTC.

This clonotype was counted ten times or more. The chain joins TRBV12-3 or TRBV12-4 to TRBJ2-6; D tentatively fits TRBD1 or TRBD2 (6 bases each). With 7 bases removed from V and 5 bases from J, the gap between germline ends came to 21 bases. There are 17 residues in the CDR3. This chain's CDR3 is CASITSRGAAWANVLTF. The CDR3, as DNA: TGTGCCAGCATTACTAGCAGGGGAGCCGCTTGGGCCAACGTCCTGACTTTC.

V and J are TRBV12-2 and TRBJ1-2. TRBV12-2 is a known pseudogene. CDR3 length equals 17 residues. CDR3 nucleotides: TGTGCAAGTCGCATGGGCGGGACTCCACGAAAGACCTATGGCTACACCTTC. Translated, it gives CASRMGGTPRKTYGYTF.

Note on this clonotype: A much bigger clone sits one base away, suggesting this may be a read error. The gene calls are TRBV20-1 and TRBJ1-4; D not resolved. The V gene lost 4 bases and the J gene lost 5 bases, with 8 bases spanning the gap. Germline values: CDR1 DFQATT, CDR2 SNEGSKA (reference sequence). This CDR3 is built from 12 residues. CDR3 DNA sequence: TGCAGTGCTAAAGTCAAGAATGAAAAACTGTTTTTT. Translation: CSAKVKNEKLFF.

Many counts were recorded for this clonotype. V is TRBV10-1 and J is TRBJ1-2, with D unresolved. Germline-derived CDR1 and CDR2 are WNHNN and SYGVQD (reference sequence). There are 17 residues in the CDR3. V lost 5 bases to trimming and J lost 4 bases, with 23 bases between them. CDR3 in amino acids: CASSSVGRSRKTYGYTF. As DNA, the CDR3 is TGCGCCAGCAGTTCCGTGGGAAGATCGCGAAAGACCTATGGCTACACCTTC.